This T cell receptor beta chain was identified during a study of shared clonotypes between healthy human individuals. CDR1 and CDR2 from the germline V gene are SGHRS and YFSETQ. Trimming left V 0 bases short and J 0 bases short, with 10 bases between. There are 15 residues in the CDR3. Naive CD8 cells lacked CD45RO and underwent positive selection for CCR7, leaving out terminally differentiated effector memory CD45RA+ cells. Assay used: immunoSEQ multiplex PCR; TCRdb lists only in-frame clones, some missing. The sample carries some 2 million clones, just under 95% recorded once. This receptor was obtained from a man aged 18-30 years in good health. The J gene is TRBJ2-7, the V gene TRBV5-1; D is undetermined. The specimen sequenced was naive CD8+ T cells sorted from blood. The CDR3 coding sequence is TGCGCCAGCAGCTTGGTGCCAGAGTTCTCCTACGAGCAGTACTTC. Translated, it gives CASSLVPEFSYEQYF.